The 5 T cell receptor beta chains below come from one sample, sequenced in a study of blood T cell repertoires in COVID-19. Libraries were prepared by immunoSEQ multiplex PCR; TCRdb keeps only in-frame clonotypes and omits some of them. This sample carries some 230,000 clones, roughly 89% of them seen once, and the ten largest clones take around 2.2%. The sequenced material came from peripheral blood. The receptors come from a man younger than 40 who had recovered from COVID-19.

The rearrangement uses TRBV3-1 (or the pseudogene TRBV3-2) and TRBJ1-3; tentative D call: TRBD1 (5 bases). V lost 2 bases and J 3 bases, leaving 8 bases between the germline ends. The germline CDR1 and CDR2 sequences are LGHDT and YNNKEL (reference sequence). This CDR3 has 14 amino acids. CDR3 protein: CASSQSGGGNTIYF. CDR3 DNA sequence: TGTGCCAGCAGCCAATCGGGGGGTGGAAACACCATATATTTT.

The DNA of the CDR3 is TGTGCCAGCTCACCACCAACCGGGTTCACCGGGGAGCTGTTTTTT. This encodes CASSPPTGFTGELFF. The genes are TRBV18 and TRBJ2-2; D unresolved. V lost 0 bases, J lost 4 bases, and 9 bases lay in between. Germline V CDR1 and CDR2: KGHSH, LQKENI. This CDR3 spans 15 amino acids.

The chain joins TRBV5-6 to TRBJ1-2; D is unclear. Germline V gene lookup returns CDR1 SGHDT and CDR2 YYEEEE. The CDR3 has 15 residues. Trimming shortened V by 0 bases and J by 4 bases, and 13 bases separated the two germline ends. The CDR3 DNA reads as TGTGCCAGCAGCTTGGGTCACTACGGCCCCTATGGCTACACCTTC. Encoded protein: CASSLGHYGPYGYTF. The entire variable domain, with the rest obtained from reference TRBV5-6 and TRBJ1-2, is as follows: DAGVTQSPTHLIKTRGQQVTLRCSPKSGHDTVSWYQQALGQGPQFIFQYYEEEERQRGNFPDRFSGHQFPNYSSELNVNALLLGDSALYLCASSLGHYGPYGYTFGSGTRLTVV.

The V call is TRBV11-2, the J call TRBJ2-2; the match to TRBD2 covers 13 bases. Germline lookup yields CDR1 SGHAT and CDR2 FQNNGV. The CDR3 sequence is 19 residues long. The junction had 11 bases not matched to a gene; V was cut back by 2 bases and J by 5 bases. CDR3 DNA: TGTGCCAGCAGCTTACCCGTCCGGGGACTAGCGGGATTTACCGGGGAGCTGTTTTTT. It is translated as CASSLPVRGLAGFTGELFF.

The rearrangement joins TRBV21-1 to TRBJ1-5; the table names TRBD1, a call not compared with the DNA. TRBV21-1 is given as a pseudogene. The CDR3 has 16 residues. The CDR3 sequence is CASSDRDTPLNQPQHF. For the CDR3, the DNA is TGTGCCAGCAGCGACCGGGACACCCCCCTCAATCAGCCCCAGCATTTT.